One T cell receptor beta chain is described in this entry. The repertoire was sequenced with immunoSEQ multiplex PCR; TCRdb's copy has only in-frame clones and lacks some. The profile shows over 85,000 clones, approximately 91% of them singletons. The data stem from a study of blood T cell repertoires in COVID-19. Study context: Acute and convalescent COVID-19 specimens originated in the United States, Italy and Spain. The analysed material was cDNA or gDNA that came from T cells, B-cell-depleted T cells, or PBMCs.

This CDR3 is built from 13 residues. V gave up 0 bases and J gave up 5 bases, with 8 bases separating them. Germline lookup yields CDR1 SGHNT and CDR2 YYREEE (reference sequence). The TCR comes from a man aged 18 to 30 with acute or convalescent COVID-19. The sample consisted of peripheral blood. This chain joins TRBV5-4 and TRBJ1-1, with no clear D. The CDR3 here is CASSLGRETEAFF. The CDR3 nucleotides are TGTGCCAGCAGCTTGGGAAGGGAGACTGAAGCTTTCTTT.